This TCR beta chain was documented in a study of blood T cells in healthy people across ages. V was shortened by 5 bases and J by 0 bases, with 14 bases between the two germline ends. Per germline, CDR1 DFQATT and CDR2 SNEGSKA (reference sequence). CDR3 size: 15 residues. A second about 7 to 11 cycle PCR used barcoded and J-beta primers. TCRdb called the 5' RACE reads again in MiXCR, with one record for every CDR3 protein. Among approximately 800,000 distinct CDR3 sequences listed, about half were seen once. This chain uses TRBV20-1 with TRBJ2-1; the D is unclear. The sequenced sample was blood. The sequence was collected from an older man in good health. Here the CDR3 DNA reads TGCAGTGCTTCACAACCGACTCTCTCCTACAATGAGCAGTTCTTC. Amino acid sequence: CSASQPTLSYNEQFF.